This T cell receptor beta chain was captured in a study of blood T cell repertoires in COVID-19. Study information: COVID-19 samples, acute and convalescent, were from the United States, Italy and Spain. PBMCs, B-cell-depleted T cells, or T cells were the source of the cDNA or gDNA that made up the material.

Measured with immunoSEQ multiplex PCR; TCRdb has only the in-frame clones, and not every one. The sample consists of just over 250,000 clones, 86% of them appearing once. In germline, CDR1 is LGHNA, CDR2 YSLEER. Trimming took 2 bases from V and 3 from J, leaving 11 bases between them. The length of the CDR3 is 15 residues. This clonotype was sampled from a man aged 40-55 years who had recovered from COVID-19. The chain links TRBV4-3 to TRBJ2-4; D may be TRBD1 (6 bases). The sequencing sample was made of peripheral blood. CDR3 loop: CASSQYREIKNIQYF. The DNA for the CDR3 is TGCGCCAGCAGCCAATACAGGGAGATCAAAAACATTCAGTACTTC.